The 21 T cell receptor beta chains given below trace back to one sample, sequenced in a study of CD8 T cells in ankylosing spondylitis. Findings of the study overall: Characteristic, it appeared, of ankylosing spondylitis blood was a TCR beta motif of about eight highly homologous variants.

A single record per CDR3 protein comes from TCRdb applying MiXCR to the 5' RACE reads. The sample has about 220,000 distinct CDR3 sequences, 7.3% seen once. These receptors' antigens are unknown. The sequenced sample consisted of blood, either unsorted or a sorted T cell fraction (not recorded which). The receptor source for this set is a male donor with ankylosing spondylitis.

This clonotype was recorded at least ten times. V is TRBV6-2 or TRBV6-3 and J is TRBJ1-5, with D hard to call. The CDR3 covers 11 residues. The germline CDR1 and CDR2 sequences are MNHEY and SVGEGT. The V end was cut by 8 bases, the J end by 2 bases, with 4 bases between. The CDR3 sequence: CASGRNQPQHF. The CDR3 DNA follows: TGTGCCAGCGGCCGCAATCAGCCCCAGCATTTT.

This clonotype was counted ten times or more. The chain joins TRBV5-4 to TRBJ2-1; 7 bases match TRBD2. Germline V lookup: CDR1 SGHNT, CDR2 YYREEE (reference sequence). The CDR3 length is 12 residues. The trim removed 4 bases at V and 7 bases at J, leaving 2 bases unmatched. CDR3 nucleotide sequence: TGTGCCAGCAGCCATAGCGGGAATGAGCAGTTCTTC. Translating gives CASSHSGNEQFF.

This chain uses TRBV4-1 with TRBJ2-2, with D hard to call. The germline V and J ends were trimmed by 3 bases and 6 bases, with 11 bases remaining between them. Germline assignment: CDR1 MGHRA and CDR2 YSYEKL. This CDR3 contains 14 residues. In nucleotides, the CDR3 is TGCGCCAGCAGCCAGGCCTCCCCCTCCGGGGAGCTGTTTTTT. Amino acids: CASSQASPSGELFF.

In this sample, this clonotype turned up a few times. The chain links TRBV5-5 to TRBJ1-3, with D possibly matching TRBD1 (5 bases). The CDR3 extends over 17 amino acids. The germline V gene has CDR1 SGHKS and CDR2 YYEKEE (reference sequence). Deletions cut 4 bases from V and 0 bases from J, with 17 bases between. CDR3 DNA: TGTGCCAGCAGCGTCAACCTGGACACCTCCTCTGGAAACACCATATATTTT. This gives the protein CASSVNLDTSSGNTIYF.

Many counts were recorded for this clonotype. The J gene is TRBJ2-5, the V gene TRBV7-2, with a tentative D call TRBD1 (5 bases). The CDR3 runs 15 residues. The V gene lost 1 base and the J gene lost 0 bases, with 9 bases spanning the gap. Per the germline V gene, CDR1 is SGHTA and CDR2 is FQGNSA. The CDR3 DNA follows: TGTGCCAGCAGCTTAGGACAGATCAACCAAGAGACCCAGTACTTC. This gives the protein CASSLGQINQETQYF.

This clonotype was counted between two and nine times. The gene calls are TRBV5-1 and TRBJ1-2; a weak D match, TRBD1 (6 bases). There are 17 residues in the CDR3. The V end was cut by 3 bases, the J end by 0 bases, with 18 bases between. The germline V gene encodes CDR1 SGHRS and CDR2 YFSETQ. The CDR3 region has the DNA TGCGCCAGCAGCTCGCGGTTGGGTGCAGGGGCTAACTATGGCTACACCTTC. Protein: CASSSRLGAGANYGYTF.

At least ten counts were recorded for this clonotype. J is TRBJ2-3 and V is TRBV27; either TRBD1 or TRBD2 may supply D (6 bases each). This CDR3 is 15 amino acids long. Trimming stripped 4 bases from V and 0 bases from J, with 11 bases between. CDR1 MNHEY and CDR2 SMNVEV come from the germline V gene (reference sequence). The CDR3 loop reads CASSWGASSTDTQYF. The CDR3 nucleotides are TGTGCCAGCAGTTGGGGGGCTTCGAGCACAGATACGCAGTATTTT.

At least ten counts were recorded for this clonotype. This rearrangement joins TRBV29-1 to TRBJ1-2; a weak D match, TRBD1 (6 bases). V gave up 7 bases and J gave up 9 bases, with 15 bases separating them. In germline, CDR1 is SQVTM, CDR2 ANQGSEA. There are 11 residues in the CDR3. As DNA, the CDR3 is TGCAGCGCCGCCCAAGGACAGAGCTACACCTTC. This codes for CSAAQGQSYTF.

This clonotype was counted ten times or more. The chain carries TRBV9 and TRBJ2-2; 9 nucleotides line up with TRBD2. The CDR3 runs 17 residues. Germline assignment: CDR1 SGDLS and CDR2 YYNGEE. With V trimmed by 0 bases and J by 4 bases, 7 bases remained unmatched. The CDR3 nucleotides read TGTGCCAGCAGCGTAGCACGGAGCGGGGGGCCCACCGGGGAGCTGTTTTTT. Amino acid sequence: CASSVARSGGPTGELFF. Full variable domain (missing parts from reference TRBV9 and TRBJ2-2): DSGVTQTPKHLITATGQRVTLRCSPRSGDLSVYWYQQSLDQGLQFLIQYYNGEERAKGNILERFSAQQFPDLHSELNLSSLELGDSALYFCASSVARSGGPTGELFFGEGSRLTVL.

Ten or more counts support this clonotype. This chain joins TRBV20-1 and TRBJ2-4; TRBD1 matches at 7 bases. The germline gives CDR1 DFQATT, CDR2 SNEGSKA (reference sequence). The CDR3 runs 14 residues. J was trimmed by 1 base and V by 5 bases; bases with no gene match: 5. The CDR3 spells CSAEKGAAKNIQYF. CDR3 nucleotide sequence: TGCAGTGCTGAGAAGGGGGCTGCCAAAAACATTCAGTACTTC.

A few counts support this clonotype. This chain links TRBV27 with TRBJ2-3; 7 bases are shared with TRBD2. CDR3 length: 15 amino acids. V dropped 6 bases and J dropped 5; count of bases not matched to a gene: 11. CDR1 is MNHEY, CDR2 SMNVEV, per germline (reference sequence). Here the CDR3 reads CASSPPLGGVDTQYF. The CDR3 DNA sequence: TGTGCCAGCAGCCCTCCCTTGGGGGGGGTAGATACGCAGTATTTT.

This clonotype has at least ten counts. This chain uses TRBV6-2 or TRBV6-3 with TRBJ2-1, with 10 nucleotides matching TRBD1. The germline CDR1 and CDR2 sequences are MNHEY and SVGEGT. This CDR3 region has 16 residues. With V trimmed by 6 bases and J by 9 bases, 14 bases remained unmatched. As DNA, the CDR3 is TGTGCCAGCAGCCGGGGACAGGGGCTACGATGGGGTGAGCAGTTCTTC. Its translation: CASSRGQGLRWGEQFF.

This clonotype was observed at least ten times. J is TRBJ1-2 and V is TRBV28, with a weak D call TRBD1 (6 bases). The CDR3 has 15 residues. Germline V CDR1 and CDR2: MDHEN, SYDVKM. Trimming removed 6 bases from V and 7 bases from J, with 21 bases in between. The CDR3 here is CASSPAGAGEVGYTF. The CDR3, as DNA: TGTGCCAGCAGCCCCGCCGGGGCAGGGGAGGTTGGCTACACCTTC.

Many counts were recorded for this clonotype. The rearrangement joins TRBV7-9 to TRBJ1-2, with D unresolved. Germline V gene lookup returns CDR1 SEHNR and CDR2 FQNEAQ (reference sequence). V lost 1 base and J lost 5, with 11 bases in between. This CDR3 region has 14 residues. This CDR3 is CASSLEGRGYGYTF. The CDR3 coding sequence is TGTGCCAGCAGCTTAGAAGGGCGGGGTTATGGCTACACCTTC.

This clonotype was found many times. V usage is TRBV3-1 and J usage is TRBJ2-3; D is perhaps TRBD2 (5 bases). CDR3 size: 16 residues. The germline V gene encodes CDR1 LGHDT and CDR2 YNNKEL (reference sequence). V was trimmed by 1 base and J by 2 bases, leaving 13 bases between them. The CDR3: CASSQVVASTTDTQYF. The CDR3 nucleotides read TGTGCCAGCAGCCAAGTTGTGGCTAGCACCACAGATACGCAGTATTTT.

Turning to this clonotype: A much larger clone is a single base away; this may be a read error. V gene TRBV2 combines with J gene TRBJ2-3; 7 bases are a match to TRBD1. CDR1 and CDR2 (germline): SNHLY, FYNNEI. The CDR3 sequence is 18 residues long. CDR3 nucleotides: TGTGTCAGCAGTACGCAACTCTCCGGTACAGGGGTACCAGATACGCAGTATTTT. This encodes CVSSTQLSGTGVPDTQYF.

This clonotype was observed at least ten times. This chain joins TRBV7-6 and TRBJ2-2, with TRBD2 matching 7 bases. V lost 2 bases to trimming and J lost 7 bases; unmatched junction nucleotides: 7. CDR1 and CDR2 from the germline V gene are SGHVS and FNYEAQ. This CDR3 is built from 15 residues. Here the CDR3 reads CASSLLGRKGGELFF. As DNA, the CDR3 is TGTGCCAGCAGCTTACTCGGGAGGAAAGGCGGGGAGCTGTTTTTT.

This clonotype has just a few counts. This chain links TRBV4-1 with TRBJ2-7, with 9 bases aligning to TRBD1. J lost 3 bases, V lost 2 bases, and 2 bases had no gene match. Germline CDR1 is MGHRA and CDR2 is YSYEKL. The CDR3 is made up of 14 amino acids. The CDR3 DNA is TGCGCCAGCAGCCAACGACAGGGGGTCTACGAGCAGTACTTC. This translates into CASSQRQGVYEQYF.

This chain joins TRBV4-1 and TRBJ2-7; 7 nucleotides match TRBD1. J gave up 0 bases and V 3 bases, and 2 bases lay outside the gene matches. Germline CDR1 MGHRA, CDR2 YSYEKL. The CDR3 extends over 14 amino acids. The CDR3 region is CASSQGQSSYEQYF. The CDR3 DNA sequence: TGCGCCAGCAGCCAGGGACAGAGCTCCTACGAGCAGTACTTC.

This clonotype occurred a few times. The CDR3 loop reads CSAREAGGSYEQYF. Written as DNA, the CDR3 is TGCAGTGCTAGAGAGGCTGGCGGATCCTACGAGCAGTACTTC. The gene calls are TRBV20-1 and TRBJ2-7; no firm D call. V lost 0 bases, J lost 1 base, and 10 bases lay in between. The V gene's germline CDR1 is DFQATT and CDR2 SNEGSKA (reference sequence). The CDR3 consists of 14 residues.

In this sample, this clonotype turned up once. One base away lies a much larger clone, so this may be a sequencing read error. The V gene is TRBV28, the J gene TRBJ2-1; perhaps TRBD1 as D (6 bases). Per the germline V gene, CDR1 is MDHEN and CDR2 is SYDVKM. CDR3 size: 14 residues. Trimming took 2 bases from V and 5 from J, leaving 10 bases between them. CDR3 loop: CASSLGGLHNEQFF. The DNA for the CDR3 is TGTGCCAGCAGTTTAGGGGGCCTCCACAATGAGCAGTTCTTC.